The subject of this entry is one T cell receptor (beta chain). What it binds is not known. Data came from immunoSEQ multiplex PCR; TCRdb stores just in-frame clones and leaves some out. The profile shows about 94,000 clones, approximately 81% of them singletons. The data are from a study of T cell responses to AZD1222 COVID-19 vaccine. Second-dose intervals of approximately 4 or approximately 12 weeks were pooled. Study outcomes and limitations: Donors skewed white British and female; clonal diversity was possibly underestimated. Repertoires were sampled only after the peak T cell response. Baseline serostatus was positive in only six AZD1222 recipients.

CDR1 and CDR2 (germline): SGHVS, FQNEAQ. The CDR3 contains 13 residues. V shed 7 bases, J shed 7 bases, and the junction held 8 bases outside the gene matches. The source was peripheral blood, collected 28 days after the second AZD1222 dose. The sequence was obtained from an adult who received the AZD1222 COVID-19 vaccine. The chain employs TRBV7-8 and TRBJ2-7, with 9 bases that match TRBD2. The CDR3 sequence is CASTWGGRAEQYF. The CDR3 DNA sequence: TGTGCCAGCACCTGGGGCGGGAGGGCTGAGCAGTACTTC.